This entry is about one T cell receptor beta chain. The antigen is undetermined. MiXCR, run by TCRdb on the reads, gives a single entry per CDR3 protein. The table has hundreds of thousands of distinct CDR3 sequences, less than 40% seen once. The sample originates from a study of T cell repertoires in cytomegalovirus infection. About the study: Public TCR beta signatures marked donors with CMV infection and the matching HLA.

General study points: The ex vivo response was dominated by HLA-C-restricted CMV-specific TCR beta clonotypes. Cumulative frequency (of public TCR beta family members) identified carriers of CMV plus the relevant HLA.

CDR3 length: 17 amino acids. Germline CDR1 and CDR2: DFQATT and SNEGSKA (reference sequence). V trimming: 1 base; J trimming: 2 bases; junction bases outside the gene matches: 11. This sequence was found in a human donor in good health (CMV status not recorded). Some clones in this sample may be carry-over from other donors' samples. Source material: PBMCs. V is TRBV20-1 and J is TRBJ1-5; TRBD1 aligns across 7 bases. The CDR3 protein is CSARVRGRNQGNQPQHF. The CDR3 DNA sequence: TGCAGTGCTAGAGTTAGGGGGCGGAATCAAGGCAATCAGCCCCAGCATTTT.